This TCR beta chain comes out of a study of T cells after yellow fever vaccination. Findings of the study overall: CD4 and CD8 compartments shared a small share of clonotypes, likely from convergent recombination. Highly abundant clonotypes carried over from the bulk population could end up in FACS-sorted repertoires as contaminants. At around 95% for CD4 and about 87% for CD8, most primary-vaccination clones showed up again after the booster.

TCR cDNA, made by 5'RACE template switching, carried an added universal primer site and UMIs. Via MiXCR, TCRdb re-called the 5' RACE reads, giving one row per CDR3 protein. The sample contains hundreds of thousands of distinct CDR3 sequences, just over 20% of which appear only once. Details on this clonotype: Antigen unknown.

This sample comprised PBMCs, obtained approximately 22 days after the first yellow fever vaccination. The clonotype originates from a man between 18 and 35 years old who received the YFV17D yellow fever vaccine.

The CDR3 DNA reads TGCAGTGCTAGTCAGTCGGCGGGGGCAAAAGAGACCCAGTACTTC. Protein sequence: CSASQSAGAKETQYF. The chain has TRBV20-1 and TRBJ2-5; perhaps TRBD2 as D (7 bases). Germline V lookup: CDR1 DFQATT, CDR2 SNEGSKA (reference sequence). Trimming cost V 3 bases and J 3 bases, with 17 bases left between them. This CDR3 region has 15 residues.